The 17 T cell receptor beta chains below come from one sample, sequenced in a study of cytomegalovirus exposure and HLA in healthy donors. Use of 60 Vbeta and 13 Jbeta primers characterized the PCR. Profiled with immunoSEQ multiplex PCR; TCRdb holds only in-frame clones, not every one. The sample comprises 120,000 or so clones, roughly 77% of which are singletons, and 1.8% rests with the top ten. Input material: PBMCs. The receptors here all came from a man aged 18 to 30 in good health and CMV-seronegative.

V is TRBV29-1 and J is TRBJ1-1; D might be TRBD1 (6 bases). The germline V and J ends were trimmed by 5 bases and 4 bases, with 11 bases remaining between them. The germline V gene encodes CDR1 SQVTM and CDR2 ANQGSEA. The CDR3 is 12 amino acids. The CDR3 region has the DNA TGCAGCGTTAGGGGGATAGGCACTGAAGCTTTCTTT. Its protein is CSVRGIGTEAFF.

The chain employs TRBV7-8 and TRBJ1-1, with 9 bases aligning to TRBD1. CDR1 SGHVS and CDR2 FQNEAQ come from the germline V gene. The V segment lost 5 bases and the J segment 5 bases; nucleotides outside the gene matches: 15. The CDR3 runs to 17 residues. Here the CDR3 DNA reads TGTGCCAGCAGCCTTCACCGTCGCGGGACAGGGAGGACTGAAGCTTTCTTT. Protein product: CASSLHRRGTGRTEAFF.

The V and J genes are TRBV9 and TRBJ2-1, with 7 nucleotides matching TRBD2. The CDR3 is 17 amino acids. CDR1 and CDR2 from the germline V gene are SGDLS and YYNGEE. V trimming: 4 bases; J trimming: 4 bases; junction bases outside the gene matches: 14. In DNA, the CDR3 is TGTGCCAGCAGCCTCCTTTCCGGGACTAACGTTTACAATGAGCAGTTCTTC. This gives the protein CASSLLSGTNVYNEQFF.

The chain carries TRBV6-6 and TRBJ1-1, with a tentative D call TRBD1 (6 bases). Trimming left V 6 bases short and J 0 bases short, with 17 bases between. Per germline, CDR1 MNHNY and CDR2 SVGAGI (reference sequence). The CDR3 consists of 16 residues. The CDR3 DNA reads as TGTGCCAGCAGCTCCCAAGCGGACAGTCTGAACACTGAAGCTTTCTTT. This gives the protein CASSSQADSLNTEAFF.

This chain links TRBV4-1 with TRBJ1-1; no clear D gene. V dropped 0 bases and J dropped 3 bases, with 11 bases sitting between them. Germline V gene data show CDR1 as MGHRA and CDR2 as YSYEKL. There are 15 residues in the CDR3. CDR3 residues: CASSQEVAGYTEAFF. The CDR3 nucleotides read TGCGCCAGCAGCCAAGAAGTGGCAGGATACACTGAAGCTTTCTTT.

The gene calls are TRBV4-1 and TRBJ2-7; no reliable D call. Per the germline V gene, CDR1 is MGHRA and CDR2 is YSYEKL. Trimming cost V 4 bases and J 5 bases, with 9 bases left between them. The CDR3 sequence is 12 residues long. Here the CDR3 DNA reads TGCGCCAGCAGCCCCGACACAGACGAGCAGTACTTC. It encodes CASSPDTDEQYF.

J is TRBJ1-4 and V is TRBV14; 7 bases match TRBD1. The CDR3 has 16 residues. Trimming at V came to 0 bases and at J to 3 bases, leaving 4 bases not matched to a gene. CDR1 is SGHDN and CDR2 is FVKESK in the germline V gene. In DNA form, the CDR3 reads TGTGCCAGCAGCCAAGATCTTAGGGGGCCTAATGAAAAACTGTTTTTT. This encodes CASSQDLRGPNEKLFF. The full variable domain, its missing parts supplied by reference TRBV14 and TRBJ1-4, is EAGVTQFPSHSVIEKGQTVTLRCDPISGHDNLYWYRRVMGKEIKFLLHFVKESKQDESGMPNNRFLAERTGGTYSTLKVQPAELEDSGVYFCASSQDLRGPNEKLFFGSGTQLSVL.

This chain connects TRBV19 to TRBJ1-4; the match to TRBD1 covers 11 bases. V lost 8 bases to trimming and J lost 5 bases; unmatched junction nucleotides: 4. In germline, CDR1 is LNHDA, CDR2 SQIVND (reference sequence). The CDR3 loop spans 14 amino acids. The CDR3 DNA reads as TGTGCCAGTCGAGGACAGGGGGCGAATGAAAAACTGTTTTTT. Protein sequence: CASRGQGANEKLFF.

This chain joins TRBV19 and TRBJ1-2; no reliable D call. CDR1 is LNHDA and CDR2 is SQIVND in the germline V gene (reference sequence). This CDR3 is 14 amino acids long. V lost 7 bases and J 4 bases, leaving 16 bases between the germline ends. Here the CDR3 reads CASNLEARSYGYTF. As DNA, the CDR3 is TGTGCCAGTAATTTAGAGGCCCGGAGCTATGGCTACACCTTC.

This chain links TRBV11-1 with TRBJ2-3; D perhaps matches TRBD1 (5 bases). CDR3 length: 14 amino acids. V lost 3 bases and J 0 bases, leaving 7 bases between the germline ends. Germline V gene data show CDR1 as SGHAT and CDR2 as FQDESV (reference sequence). The CDR3 sequence: CASSFRQSTDTQYF. In nucleotides, the CDR3 is TGTGCCAGCAGCTTTCGACAGAGCACAGATACGCAGTATTTT.

The CDR3 protein is CASRPRTSGGQETQYF. Here the CDR3 DNA reads TGTGCCAGCAGGCCCCGGACTAGCGGAGGGCAAGAGACCCAGTACTTC. This rearrangement joins TRBV7-9 to TRBJ2-5; 10 positions agree with TRBD2. The CDR3 extends over 16 amino acids. Germline lookup yields CDR1 SEHNR and CDR2 FQNEAQ (reference sequence). V shed 6 bases, J shed 2 bases, and the junction held 9 bases outside the gene matches. Full variable domain (outside the CDR3, taken from reference TRBV7-9 and TRBJ2-5): DTGVSQNPRHKITKRGQNVTFRCDPISEHNRLYWYRQTLGQGPEFLTYFQNEAQLEKSRLLSDRFSAERPKGSFSTLEIQRTEQGDSAMYLCASRPRTSGGQETQYFGPGTRLLVL.

This clone is a singleton in its sample. The chain is built from TRBV5-4 and TRBJ2-7; TRBD1 agrees at 12 bases. V lost 3 bases and J lost 5; bases outside the gene matches: 9. The germline CDR1 and CDR2 sequences are SGHNT and YYREEE (reference sequence). The CDR3 is 16 amino acids. The CDR3 spells CASSSGQGAPRNEQYF. In DNA, the CDR3 is TGTGCCAGCAGCTCGGGACAGGGGGCGCCCCGGAACGAGCAGTACTTC. Full variable domain (remainder filled in from reference TRBV5-4 and TRBJ2-7): ETGVTQSPTHLIKTRGQQVTLRCSSQSGHNTVSWYQQALGQGPQFIFQYYREEENGRGNFPPRFSGLQFPNYSSELNVNALELDDSALYLCASSSGQGAPRNEQYFGPGTRLTVT.

This clone was counted between two and nine times. The genes are TRBV7-8 and TRBJ2-3; D perhaps matches TRBD2 (6 bases). The germline CDR1 and CDR2 sequences are SGHVS and FQNEAQ. The V and J ends lost 7 bases and 3 bases respectively, with 17 bases between them. The CDR3 sequence is 15 residues long. The CDR3 nucleotides are TGTGCCAGCACCTTGGAGGGGAGTCAAACAGATACGCAGTATTTT. It is translated as CASTLEGSQTDTQYF. Drawing the rest from reference TRBV7-8 and TRBJ2-3, the complete variable domain is GAGVSQSPRYKVAKRGQDVALRCDPISGHVSLFWYQQALGQGPEFLTYFQNEAQLDKSGLPSDRFFAERPEGSVSTLKIQRTQQEDSAVYLCASTLEGSQTDTQYFGPGTRLTVL.

The chain couples TRBV15 to TRBJ1-3, with TRBD1 as a possible D gene (6 bases). V was clipped by 8 bases and J by 5 bases, with 22 bases between them. The CDR3 runs 16 residues. Germline V lookup: CDR1 LNHNV, CDR2 YYDKDF (reference sequence). The CDR3 coding sequence is TGTGCCACCGGCTTCACACAGGGAGGGTCTAGAAACACCATATATTTT. This sequence encodes CATGFTQGGSRNTIYF.

The chain uses TRBV20-1 and TRBJ2-5, with D hard to call. Trimming removed 6 bases from V and 5 bases from J, with 10 bases in between. This CDR3 is built from 11 residues. CDR1 and CDR2 (germline): DFQATT, SNEGSKA (reference sequence). DNA for the CDR3: TGCAGTGCCCCTAAACTGGAGACCCAGTACTTC. Translating it yields CSAPKLETQYF.

The chain is built from TRBV6-5 and TRBJ2-3, with 7 bases identical to TRBD2. The V gene end was trimmed by 2 bases and the J gene end by 2 bases; junction bases not matched to a gene: 1. The CDR3 is 14 amino acids. Germline assignment: CDR1 MNHEY and CDR2 SVGAGI. The CDR3 loop is CASSYGGDTDTQYF. The CDR3 nucleotides read TGTGCCAGCAGTTACGGGGGGGACACAGATACGCAGTATTTT.

This chain joins TRBV2 and TRBJ2-2, with 10 bases identical to TRBD1. Germline V gene data show CDR1 as SNHLY and CDR2 as FYNNEI. This CDR3 contains 15 residues. V shed 8 bases, J shed 0 bases, and the junction held 3 bases outside the gene matches. Here the CDR3 DNA reads TGTGCCAGCTCCGGACAGGGGGCGAACACCGGGGAGCTGTTTTTT. Translation: CASSGQGANTGELFF.